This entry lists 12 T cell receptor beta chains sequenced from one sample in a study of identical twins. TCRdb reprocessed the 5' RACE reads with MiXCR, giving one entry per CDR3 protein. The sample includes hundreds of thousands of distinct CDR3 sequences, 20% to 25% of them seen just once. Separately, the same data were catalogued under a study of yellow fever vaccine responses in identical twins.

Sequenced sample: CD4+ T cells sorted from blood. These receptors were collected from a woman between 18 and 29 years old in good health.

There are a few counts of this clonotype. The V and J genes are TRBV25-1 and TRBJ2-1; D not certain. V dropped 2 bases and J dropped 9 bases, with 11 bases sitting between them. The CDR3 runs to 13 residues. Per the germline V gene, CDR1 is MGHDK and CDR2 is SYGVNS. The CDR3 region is CASSEGPVSEQFF. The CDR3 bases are TGTGCCAGCAGTGAAGGGCCCGTGAGTGAGCAGTTCTTC. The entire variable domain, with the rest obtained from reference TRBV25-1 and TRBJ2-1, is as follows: EADIYQTPRYLVIGTGKKITLECSQTMGHDKMYWYQQDPGMELHLIHYSYGVNSTEKGDLSSESTVSRIRTEHFPLTLESARPSHTSQYLCASSEGPVSEQFFGPGTRLTVL.

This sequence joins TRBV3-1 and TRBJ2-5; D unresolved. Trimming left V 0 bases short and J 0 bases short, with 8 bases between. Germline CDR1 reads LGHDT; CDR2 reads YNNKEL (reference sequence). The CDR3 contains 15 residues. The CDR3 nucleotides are TGTGCCAGCAGCCAAGAGGCTGCGTACCAAGAGACCCAGTACTTC. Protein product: CASSQEAAYQETQYF.

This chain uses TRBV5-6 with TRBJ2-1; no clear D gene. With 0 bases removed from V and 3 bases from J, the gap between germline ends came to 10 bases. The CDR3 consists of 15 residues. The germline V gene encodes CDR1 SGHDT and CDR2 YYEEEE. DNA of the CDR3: TGTGCCAGCAGCTTGGGTGGGCACCACTACAATGAGCAGTTCTTC. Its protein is CASSLGGHHYNEQFF.

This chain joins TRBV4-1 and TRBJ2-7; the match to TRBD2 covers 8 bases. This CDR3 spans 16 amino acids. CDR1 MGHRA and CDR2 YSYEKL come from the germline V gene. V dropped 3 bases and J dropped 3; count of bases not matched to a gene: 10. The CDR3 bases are TGCGCCAGCAGCCAGACCTGGCTAGCGGGCGACTACGAGCAGTACTTC. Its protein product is CASSQTWLAGDYEQYF.

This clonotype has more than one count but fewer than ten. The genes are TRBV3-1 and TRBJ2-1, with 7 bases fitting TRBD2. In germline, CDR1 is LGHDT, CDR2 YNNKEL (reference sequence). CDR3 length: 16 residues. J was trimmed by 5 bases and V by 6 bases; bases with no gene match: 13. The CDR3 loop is CASSQPRGSGDNEQFF. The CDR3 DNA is TGTGCCAGCAGTCAACCCCGCGGGAGCGGGGACAATGAGCAGTTCTTC.

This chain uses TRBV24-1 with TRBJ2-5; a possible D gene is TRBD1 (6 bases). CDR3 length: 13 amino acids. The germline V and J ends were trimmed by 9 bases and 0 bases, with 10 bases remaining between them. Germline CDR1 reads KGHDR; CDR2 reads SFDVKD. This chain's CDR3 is CATADRHQETQYF. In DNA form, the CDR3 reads TGTGCCACCGCGGACAGACACCAAGAGACCCAGTACTTC.

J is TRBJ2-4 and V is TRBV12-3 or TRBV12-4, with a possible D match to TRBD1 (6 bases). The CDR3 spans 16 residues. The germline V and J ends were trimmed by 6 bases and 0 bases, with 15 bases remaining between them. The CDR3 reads CASSSSGAIAKNIQYF. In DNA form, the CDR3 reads TGTGCCAGCAGCTCCTCAGGGGCGATAGCCAAAAACATTCAGTACTTC.

The CDR3: CSARSGRAGNEQFF. CDR3 bases: TGCAGTGCTAGGAGCGGGAGGGCGGGGAATGAGCAGTTCTTC. The rearrangement uses TRBV20-1 and TRBJ2-1, with TRBD2 identical over 10 bases. V trimming: 3 bases; J trimming: 7 bases; junction bases outside the gene matches: 6. This CDR3 comprises 14 residues. Germline values: CDR1 DFQATT, CDR2 SNEGSKA (reference sequence).

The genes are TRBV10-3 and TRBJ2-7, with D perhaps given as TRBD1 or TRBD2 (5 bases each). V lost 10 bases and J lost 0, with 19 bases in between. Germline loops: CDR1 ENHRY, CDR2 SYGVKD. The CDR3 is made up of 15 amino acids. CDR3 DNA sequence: TGTGCCACCTCCGGCAGGGAGCCGAGCTCCTACGAGCAGTACTTC. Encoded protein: CATSGREPSSYEQYF.

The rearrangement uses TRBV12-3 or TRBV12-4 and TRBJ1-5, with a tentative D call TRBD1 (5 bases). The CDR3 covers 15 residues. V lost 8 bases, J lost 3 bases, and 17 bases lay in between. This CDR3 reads CASGGALPLNQPQHF. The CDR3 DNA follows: TGTGCCAGCGGGGGTGCCTTACCCCTCAATCAGCCCCAGCATTTT.

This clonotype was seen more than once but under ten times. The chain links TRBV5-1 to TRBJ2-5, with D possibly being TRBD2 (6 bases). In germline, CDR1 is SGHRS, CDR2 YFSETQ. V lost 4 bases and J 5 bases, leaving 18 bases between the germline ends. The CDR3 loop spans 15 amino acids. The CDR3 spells CASSLWGDLMETQYF. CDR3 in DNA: TGCGCCAGCAGCCTCTGGGGGGACCTCATGGAGACCCAGTACTTC.

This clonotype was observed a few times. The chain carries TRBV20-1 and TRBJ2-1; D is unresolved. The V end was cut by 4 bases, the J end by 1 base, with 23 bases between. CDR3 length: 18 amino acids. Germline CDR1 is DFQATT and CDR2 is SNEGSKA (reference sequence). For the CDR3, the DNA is TGCAGTGCTAAGGTTGGGGAAGGCGGTATCTTTTCCTACAATGAGCAGTTCTTC. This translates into CSAKVGEGGIFSYNEQFF.